This entry is about one T cell receptor beta chain. Its antigen is undetermined. The data are from a study of blood T cells in healthy people across ages. Broader study findings: Estimated diversity, derived from one million T cells, was regarded as an underestimate.

PCR was performed a second time for about 6 to 12 cycles using a sample-barcoded 5' primer and a J-beta primer mix. Each CDR3 protein is one row after TCRdb ran MiXCR on the 5' RACE reads. This sample has 1.2 million to 1.5 million distinct CDR3 sequences, with approximately 59% found just once. CDR3 size: 13 residues. Per germline, CDR1 MNHEY and CDR2 SMNVEV (reference sequence). This TCR came from a man in his late teens or twenties in good health. The rearrangement links TRBV27 to TRBJ2-7; tentative D call: TRBD1 (6 bases). The DNA end is a closer match to TRBJ2-5, so the J assignment may be wrong. Sequences were obtained from blood. The CDR3: CASSRQDGETQYF. Written as DNA, the CDR3 is TGTGCCAGCAGTAGACAGGATGGGGAGACCCAGTACTTC.